This T cell receptor (beta chain) comes out of a study of T-cell memory formation after mild COVID-19. The CDR3 has 15 amino acids. TCRdb analysed the 5' RACE reads with MiXCR anew, one entry per CDR3 protein. The sample has around 370,000 distinct CDR3 sequences; around 20% are singletons. Remarks on this clonotype: The junction shows a germline mismatch at one end, possibly a read error.

The sample taken for sequencing was PBMCs or a T cell subset sorted from them (not recorded which). V and J are TRBV12-3 or TRBV12-4 and TRBJ1-5; perhaps TRBD1 as D (5 bases). The origin of this receptor is an adult woman who had mild COVID-19 (a few samples of this study predate the infection). Cell type and time point are not known. CDR3 in amino acids: CASILRDGQNQPQHF. CDR3 DNA sequence: TGTGCCAGCATTTTAAGGGACGGCCAGAATCAGCCCCAGCATTTT.